This T cell receptor beta chain was recovered during a study of blood T cell repertoires in COVID-19. Study-level background: The United States, Italy and Spain provided the acute and convalescent COVID-19 samples. From T cells, B-cell-depleted T cells, or PBMCs came the material, which was cDNA or gDNA.

Original processing methods: It was from reference gene primer amplification that nucleated cell counts were estimated. Produced via immunoSEQ multiplex PCR; TCRdb's table is partial and in-frame only. For V, J and clone size, that table is used; D and trimming come from the DNA. The sample has some 100,000 clones, roughly 88% seen once; the top ten hold approximately 1.5%. CDR1 and CDR2 (germline): SGHRS, YFSETQ. The CDR3 is 16 amino acids. After removal of 3 bases from V and 4 bases from J, the junction contained 9 bases not matched to a gene. The TCR sequence derives from a human donor with active COVID-19. The donor label of this sample is uncertain. The sample comprised peripheral blood. The chain carries TRBV5-1 and TRBJ1-1; 10 positions agree with TRBD1. The CDR3: CASSWRDRGVGTEAFF. CDR3 DNA sequence: TGCGCCAGCAGCTGGCGGGACAGGGGAGTTGGCACTGAAGCTTTCTTT.